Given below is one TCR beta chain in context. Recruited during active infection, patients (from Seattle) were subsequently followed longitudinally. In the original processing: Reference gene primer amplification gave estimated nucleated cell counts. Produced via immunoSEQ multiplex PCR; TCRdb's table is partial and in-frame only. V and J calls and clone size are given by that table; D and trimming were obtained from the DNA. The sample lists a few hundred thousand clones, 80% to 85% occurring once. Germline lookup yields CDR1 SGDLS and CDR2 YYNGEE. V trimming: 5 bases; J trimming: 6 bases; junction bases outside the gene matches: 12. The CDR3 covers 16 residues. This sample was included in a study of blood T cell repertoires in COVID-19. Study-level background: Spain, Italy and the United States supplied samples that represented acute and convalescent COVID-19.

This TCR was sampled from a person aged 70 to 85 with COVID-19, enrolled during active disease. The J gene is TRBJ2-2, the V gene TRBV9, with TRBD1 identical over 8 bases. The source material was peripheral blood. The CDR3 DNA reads TGTGCCAGCAGTGTTAGCCGGACAGGGTTGTCCGGGGAGCTGTTTTTT. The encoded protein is CASSVSRTGLSGELFF.